A single sample gave rise to the 16 T cell receptor beta chains below, sequenced in a study of cytomegalovirus exposure and HLA in healthy donors. In the PCR, 60 Vbeta and 13 Jbeta primers were used. Measured with immunoSEQ multiplex PCR; TCRdb has only the in-frame clones, and not every one. The table records about 160,000 clones, roughly 78% of them present only once. The specimen sequenced was PBMCs. Source of these receptors: a man in his forties in good health and CMV-seropositive.

The chain couples TRBV6-5 to TRBJ2-3; 9 bases are shared with TRBD2. The junction had 3 bases not matched to a gene; V was cut back by 3 bases and J by 2 bases. The CDR3 consists of 15 residues. Germline lookup yields CDR1 MNHEY and CDR2 SVGAGI. The CDR3 here is CASSYGGGATDTQYF. CDR3 sequence (DNA): TGTGCCAGCAGTTATGGCGGGGGGGCCACAGATACGCAGTATTTT.

The chain employs TRBV6-6 and TRBJ1-5, with 8 bases that match TRBD1. Germline V CDR1 and CDR2: MNHNY, SVGAGI (reference sequence). Unmatched junction bases numbered 5, after V lost 6 bases and J lost 4 bases. This CDR3 has 14 amino acids. CDR3 protein: CASRGQGANQPQHF. The CDR3 DNA reads as TGTGCCAGCAGAGGACAGGGCGCTAATCAGCCCCAGCATTTT.

This chain uses TRBV15 with TRBJ2-5; D gene uncertain. The J call may be mistaken, given a closer DNA end match to TRBJ2-7. Germline V gene data show CDR1 as LNHNV and CDR2 as YYDKDF (reference sequence). The CDR3 totals 16 residues. In DNA, the CDR3 is TGTGCCACCAGCAGAGATCGGTCCCCGCTCCCTTCCGAGCAGTACTTC. Protein sequence: CATSRDRSPLPSEQYF.

The gene calls are TRBV5-1 and TRBJ2-1; a weak D match, TRBD1 (7 bases). V was pared by 7 bases and J by 7 bases, with 18 bases between. The CDR3 runs to 14 residues. CDR1 and CDR2 (germline): SGHRS, YFSETQ. The CDR3 here is CASASGGAGNEQFF. The CDR3 DNA reads TGCGCCAGCGCGTCAGGGGGTGCGGGGAATGAGCAGTTCTTC.

The chain combines TRBV11-2 with TRBJ2-5, with 9 bases aligning to TRBD2. Looked up from germline, CDR1 is SGHAT and CDR2 is FQNNGV. CDR3 size: 16 residues. Losses at the gene ends were 0 bases for V and 4 bases for J; bases not matched to a gene: 6. The CDR3 loop reads CASSLDQAGGRETQYF. CDR3 in DNA: TGTGCCAGCAGCTTAGATCAGGCGGGGGGGCGAGAGACCCAGTACTTC.

The chain is built from TRBV27 and TRBJ2-2; maybe TRBD1 (6 bases). V lost 4 bases and J lost 1, with 13 bases in between. The CDR3 runs 16 residues. Germline values: CDR1 MNHEY, CDR2 SMNVEV (reference sequence). CDR3: CASSSHRAQNTGELFF. For the CDR3, the DNA is TGTGCCAGCAGTTCCCACAGGGCCCAGAACACCGGGGAGCTGTTTTTT.

This chain uses TRBV6-1 with TRBJ1-2; 7 bases fit TRBD1. Germline assignment: CDR1 MNHNS and CDR2 SASEGT. Unmatched junction bases numbered 11, after V lost 6 bases and J lost 7 bases. The CDR3 contains 14 residues. The CDR3 is CASSPGRGLGGYTF. In nucleotides, the CDR3 is TGTGCCAGCAGCCCCGGGAGGGGGCTAGGTGGCTACACCTTC.

This clone was picked up a small number of times. The V call is TRBV6-5, the J call TRBJ2-7; TRBD1 matches 7 bases. V was clipped by 6 bases and J by 2 bases; unmatched bases: 4. CDR3 length: 13 residues. The germline V gene encodes CDR1 MNHEY and CDR2 SVGAGI. The CDR3 here is CASSQGQTYEQYF. The CDR3 bases are TGTGCCAGCAGCCAGGGACAGACCTACGAGCAGTACTTC.

V usage is TRBV9 and J usage is TRBJ1-1; perhaps TRBD1 as D (5 bases). The V and J ends lost 0 bases and 3 bases respectively, with 6 bases between them. The germline V gene has CDR1 SGDLS and CDR2 YYNGEE. The length of the CDR3 is 13 residues. The CDR3 sequence: CASSVVGDTEAFF. As DNA, the CDR3 is TGTGCCAGCAGCGTAGTAGGGGACACTGAAGCTTTCTTT.

In this sample, this clone turned up a few times. The V call is TRBV5-4, the J call TRBJ2-7; D unclear. Germline CDR1 is SGHNT and CDR2 is YYREEE (reference sequence). V shed 1 base and J shed 6 bases, with 17 bases lying between them. The length of the CDR3 is 15 residues. The DNA of the CDR3 is TGTGCCAGCAGCTTGAATGGTCGGGTTCGTTCCGAGCAGTACTTC. It encodes CASSLNGRVRSEQYF. The whole variable domain, filled in from reference TRBV5-4 and TRBJ2-7, reads ETGVTQSPTHLIKTRGQQVTLRCSSQSGHNTVSWYQQALGQGPQFIFQYYREEENGRGNFPPRFSGLQFPNYSSELNVNALELDDSALYLCASSLNGRVRSEQYFGPGTRLTVT.

The chain combines TRBV7-2 with TRBJ2-3, with TRBD2 matching 12 bases. CDR3 length equals 16 residues. V lost 7 bases, J lost 6 bases, and 11 bases stayed unmatched. Germline V gene data show CDR1 as SGHTA and CDR2 as FQGNSA. The CDR3 DNA follows: TGTGCCAGCACCGCCCAACTAGCGGGGGGCCTTGATACGCAGTATTTT. It yields the protein CASTAQLAGGLDTQYF.

This chain joins TRBV15 and TRBJ1-5; D gene unclear. CDR1 is LNHNV and CDR2 is YYDKDF in the germline V gene (reference sequence). The V and J ends lost 1 base and 7 bases respectively, with 14 bases between them. The CDR3 contains 15 residues. The CDR3 DNA reads as TGTGCCACCAGCAGAGGGGTGGAGGCGGGGCAGCCCCAGCATTTT. Its protein product is CATSRGVEAGQPQHF. Combining the CDR3 with reference TRBV15 and TRBJ1-5 gives the whole variable domain DAMVIQNPRYQVTQFGKPVTLSCSQTLNHNVMYWYQQKSSQAPKLLFHYYDKDFNNEADTPDNFQSRRPNTSFCFLDIRSPGLGDTAMYLCATSRGVEAGQPQHFGDGTRLSIL.

This clone occurred once. The V and J genes are TRBV9 and TRBJ2-1; 7 nucleotides align to TRBD1. The CDR3 extends over 17 amino acids. The junction had 12 bases not matched to a gene; V was cut back by 0 bases and J by 6 bases. The germline V gene has CDR1 SGDLS and CDR2 YYNGEE. This chain's CDR3 is CASSVEWAWAGGNEQFF. The DNA for the CDR3 is TGTGCCAGCAGCGTAGAGTGGGCCTGGGCAGGGGGCAATGAGCAGTTCTTC.

The gene calls are TRBV9 and TRBJ2-2, with a tentative D call TRBD2 (5 bases). CDR1 and CDR2 from the germline V gene are SGDLS and YYNGEE. The V and J ends lost 5 bases and 4 bases respectively, with 15 bases between them. The CDR3 length is 15 residues. CDR3 coding DNA: TGTGCCAGCAGTCCTCAGGTCCGGGGCACCGGGGAGCTGTTTTTT. It translates to CASSPQVRGTGELFF.

The rearrangement links TRBV6-1 to TRBJ2-2, with TRBD1 matching 9 bases. The CDR3 length is 19 residues. In germline, CDR1 is MNHNS, CDR2 SASEGT. J was trimmed by 3 bases and V by 0 bases; bases with no gene match: 11. This CDR3 reads CASSEADYFWDRDTGELFF. CDR3 nucleotides: TGTGCCAGCAGTGAAGCTGATTATTTTTGGGACAGGGACACCGGGGAGCTGTTTTTT.

The chain combines TRBV19 with TRBJ1-5, with a possible D match to TRBD1 (6 bases). CDR1 and CDR2 from the germline V gene are LNHDA and SQIVND (reference sequence). V gave up 10 bases and J gave up 3 bases, with 22 bases separating them. This CDR3 has 16 amino acids. CDR3 nucleotides: TGTGCCACCTCCCGGGGGGCAGGGGCCAACAATCAGCCCCAGCATTTT. Translating it yields CATSRGAGANNQPQHF.